A single sample gave rise to the 18 T cell receptor beta chains below, sequenced in a study of cytomegalovirus exposure and HLA in healthy donors (dated by TCRdb to the late 2010s). The library was made by the immunoSEQ multiplex PCR assay. For the multiplex PCR, a mixture combining 60 forward primers for TCR Vbeta segments and 13 reverse primers for TCR Jbeta segments was used. Imported from immuneACCESS, the table was reduced by TCRdb to in-frame sequences with V and J called. These copies leave out some clones; in studies compared against another copy, an unresolved V gene accounts for under half, and the cause of the remainder is not known. The sample profile shows 150,000 to 250,000 clones; 79% of them were found once. Together, the top ten hold approximately 4% of the sample. The sample taken for sequencing was PBMCs. These receptors were collected from a woman aged 25 to 45 in good health and CMV-seropositive.

The V gene is TRBV9, the J gene TRBJ2-1; D is perhaps TRBD2 (7 bases). Trimming stripped 0 bases from V and 6 bases from J, with 13 bases between. The CDR3 has 15 residues. From germline, CDR1 is SGDLS and CDR2 YYNGEE. The CDR3 nucleotides read TGTGCCAGCAGCGTAGTCGGGGGGCCGGGCAATGAGCAGTTCTTC. Amino acids: CASSVVGGPGNEQFF.

V usage is TRBV6-5 and J usage is TRBJ1-2; 8 bases are a match to TRBD1. Germline V lookup: CDR1 MNHEY, CDR2 SVGAGI. This CDR3 has 13 residues. With V trimmed by 2 bases and J by 6 bases, 2 bases remained unmatched. The CDR3 bases are TGTGCCAGCAGTTACACGACAGGGGATGGCTACACCTTC. The encoded protein is CASSYTTGDGYTF.

DNA for the CDR3: TGTGCCAGCAGTTACTCGAAGGGACATCGGCACTACGAGCAGTACTTC. Residues: CASSYSKGHRHYEQYF. V gene TRBV6-5 combines with J gene TRBJ2-7, with D tentatively TRBD1 (6 bases). Trimming took 0 bases from V and 3 from J, leaving 15 bases between them. CDR1 is MNHEY, CDR2 SVGAGI, per germline. The CDR3 loop spans 16 amino acids.

Only a few counts were recorded for this clone. Other DNA variants within this sample encode the same CDR3. The J gene is TRBJ1-2, the V gene TRBV5-1; 8 positions agree with TRBD1. The CDR3 is 14 amino acids. With V trimmed by 4 bases and J by 7 bases, 9 bases remained unmatched. The germline V gene encodes CDR1 SGHRS and CDR2 YFSETQ. The CDR3 DNA sequence: TGCGCCAGCAGCGCCGGACAGGGCGAAGTTGGCTACACCTTC. This sequence encodes CASSAGQGEVGYTF.

DNA of the CDR3: TGTGCCAGCAGCTTGGCCTCTAGCGGGTACACCGGGGAGCTGTTTTTT. As protein: CASSLASSGYTGELFF. The genes are TRBV5-6 and TRBJ2-2; 8 nucleotides line up with TRBD2. This CDR3 spans 16 amino acids. Trimming cost V 0 bases and J 3 bases; bases outside gene matches: 4. Germline lookup yields CDR1 SGHDT and CDR2 YYEEEE. The complete variable domain, with remaining parts taken from reference TRBV5-6 and TRBJ2-2, reads DAGVTQSPTHLIKTRGQQVTLRCSPKSGHDTVSWYQQALGQGPQFIFQYYEEEERQRGNFPDRFSGHQFPNYSSELNVNALLLGDSALYLCASSLASSGYTGELFFGEGSRLTVL.

As DNA, the CDR3 is TGTGCCACCAGCAGAGCGGGACTAGCTGAGAACACCGGGGAGCTGTTTTTT. It translates to CATSRAGLAENTGELFF. The rearrangement links TRBV15 to TRBJ2-2; 9 nucleotides line up with TRBD2. Germline V gene sequence: CDR1 LNHNV, CDR2 YYDKDF (reference sequence). The CDR3 sequence is 17 residues long. V trimming: 1 base; J trimming: 1 base; junction bases outside the gene matches: 4.

The V gene is TRBV6-5, the J gene TRBJ2-1, with 10 bases identical to TRBD2. The germline V gene encodes CDR1 MNHEY and CDR2 SVGAGI. The CDR3 length is 15 residues. After removal of 4 bases from V and 8 bases from J, the junction contained 8 bases not matched to a gene. For the CDR3, the DNA is TGTGCCAGCAGTTCTGGACTAGCGGTGAGAGATGAGCAGTTCTTC. Protein product: CASSSGLAVRDEQFF.

The rearrangement joins TRBV27 to TRBJ2-1; a possible D gene is TRBD2 (6 bases). The CDR3 has 12 residues. Germline V gene lookup returns CDR1 MNHEY and CDR2 SMNVEV (reference sequence). V was shortened by 6 bases and J by 3 bases, with 6 bases between the two germline ends. CDR3 sequence reads: CASRGGYNEQFF. For the CDR3, the DNA is TGTGCCAGCAGGGGGGGCTACAATGAGCAGTTCTTC.

The chain employs TRBV6-5 and TRBJ2-3; perhaps TRBD2 as D (6 bases). V lost 5 bases, J lost 1 base, and 10 bases lay in between. This CDR3 region has 14 residues. Germline V gene data show CDR1 as MNHEY and CDR2 as SVGAGI. CDR3 DNA sequence: TGTGCCAGCAGTCGGCCGGGGGGCACAGATACGCAGTATTTT. Translated, it gives CASSRPGGTDTQYF.

The chain uses TRBV5-1 and TRBJ2-5; 8 bases align to TRBD2. The ends lost 3 bases at V and 6 bases at J; junction bases unmatched: 13. The CDR3 covers 16 residues. Germline loops: CDR1 SGHRS, CDR2 YFSETQ. The CDR3 reads CASSYPPGLGAQTQYF. The CDR3, as DNA: TGCGCCAGCAGCTACCCCCCGGGACTAGGGGCACAGACCCAGTACTTC.

The chain couples TRBV5-4 to TRBJ1-2, with 9 nucleotides matching TRBD1. Looked up from germline, CDR1 is SGHNT and CDR2 is YYREEE (reference sequence). V shed 0 bases and J 4 bases; nucleotides not matched to a gene: 4. The CDR3 covers 15 residues. CDR3 amino acids: CASSLGQGEIYGYTF. The CDR3 DNA follows: TGTGCCAGCAGCTTGGGACAGGGGGAAATCTATGGCTACACCTTC. Together with reference TRBV5-4 and TRBJ1-2, the CDR3 gives the full variable domain: ETGVTQSPTHLIKTRGQQVTLRCSSQSGHNTVSWYQQALGQGPQFIFQYYREEENGRGNFPPRFSGLQFPNYSSELNVNALELDDSALYLCASSLGQGEIYGYTFGSGTRLTVV.

This clone was seen only a few times. This chain links TRBV10-2 with TRBJ2-5; 8 nucleotides match TRBD1. Trimming cost V 6 bases and J 7 bases; bases outside gene matches: 4. Germline values: CDR1 WSHSY, CDR2 SAAADI. There are 12 residues in the CDR3. CDR3 sequence (DNA): TGCGCCAGCAGACAGGGGGTCGGGACCCAGTACTTC. Its protein product is CASRQGVGTQYF.

V gene TRBV29-1 combines with J gene TRBJ2-1; 9 bases align to TRBD1. Germline values: CDR1 SQVTM, CDR2 ANQGSEA. The J segment lost 7 bases and the V segment lost 6 bases, leaving 4 bases of the junction unmatched. The CDR3 sequence is 12 residues long. CDR3 residues: CSVRQGGNEQFF. The CDR3 DNA follows: TGCAGCGTGCGACAGGGGGGAAATGAGCAGTTCTTC.

This rearrangement joins TRBV29-1 to TRBJ2-3; D possibly corresponds to TRBD1 (6 bases). The J call may be mistaken, given a closer DNA end match to TRBJ1-5. Germline V gene data show CDR1 as SQVTM and CDR2 as ANQGSEA. The CDR3 extends over 12 amino acids. The CDR3 spells CSVVLAGGPQHF. CDR3 DNA: TGCAGCGTTGTACTAGCGGGGGGCCCCCAGCATTTT.

The chain couples TRBV2 to TRBJ1-2; 8 bases are a match to TRBD1. The CDR3 is made up of 14 amino acids. The J segment lost 4 bases and the V segment lost 2 bases, leaving 3 bases of the junction unmatched. In germline, CDR1 is SNHLY, CDR2 FYNNEI. The CDR3 loop is CASSEQGAIYGYTF. The CDR3 DNA sequence: TGTGCCAGCAGTGAACAGGGGGCGATCTATGGCTACACCTTC. The complete variable domain, with remaining parts taken from reference TRBV2 and TRBJ1-2, reads EPEVTQTPSHQVTQMGQEVILRCVPISNHLYFYWYRQILGQKVEFLVSFYNNEISEKSEIFDDQFSVERPDGSNFTLKIRSTKLEDSAMYFCASSEQGAIYGYTFGSGTRLTVV.

CDR3 sequence reads: CASGGTGNTEAFF. CDR3 bases: TGTGCCAGCGGCGGTACAGGGAACACTGAAGCTTTCTTT. The V gene is TRBV6-1, the J gene TRBJ1-1, with TRBD1 as a possible D gene (5 bases). The CDR3 has 13 amino acids. Germline V gene data show CDR1 as MNHNS and CDR2 as SASEGT. Trimming pared 8 bases from V and 1 base from J, leaving 11 bases between.

This sequence joins TRBV11-3 and TRBJ1-1; tentatively, D is TRBD1 (5 bases). This CDR3 spans 15 amino acids. Germline V gene sequence: CDR1 SGHNT, CDR2 YENEEA. V was clipped by 5 bases and J by 1 base, with 14 bases between them. This CDR3 reads CASSKGAARNTEAFF. The DNA of the CDR3 is TGTGCCAGCAGCAAAGGGGCAGCTCGGAACACTGAAGCTTTCTTT. Supplemented by reference TRBV11-3 and TRBJ1-1, the full variable domain reads EAGVVQSPRYKIIEKKQPVAFWCNPISGHNTLYWYLQNLGQGPELLIRYENEEAVDDSQLPKDRFSAERLKGVDSTLKIQPAELGDSAVYLCASSKGAARNTEAFFGQGTRLTVV.

This rearrangement joins TRBV5-6 to TRBJ1-1; D gene ambiguous. Trimming took 2 bases from V and 4 from J, leaving 12 bases between them. Germline V gene data show CDR1 as SGHDT and CDR2 as YYEEEE. The CDR3 has 14 amino acids. CDR3 amino acids: CASSFGPAGTEAFF. CDR3 sequence (DNA): TGTGCCAGCAGCTTTGGGCCCGCCGGCACTGAAGCTTTCTTT.